This T cell receptor (beta chain) stems from a study of blood T cell repertoires in COVID-19. In the study overall: Sample material is recorded as cDNA or gDNA derived from T cells, B-cell-depleted T cells, or PBMCs.

Repertoires were generated with immunoSEQ multiplex PCR, while TCRdb's copy carries only in-frame clones and drops some. The sample includes just over 250,000 clones, about 89% seen only once; the top ten take approximately 2.3%. Germline loops: CDR1 KGHSH, CDR2 LQKENI. V lost 6 bases to trimming and J lost 6 bases, with 9 bases between them. The CDR3 is 12 residues long. The sample comprised peripheral blood. This clonotype was obtained from a woman between 50 and 59 years old with acute or convalescent COVID-19. The chain couples TRBV18 to TRBJ2-1, with D possibly TRBD2 on 5 matching bases. Here the CDR3 reads CASSPTSNEQFF. Here the CDR3 DNA reads TGTGCCAGCTCGCCTACTAGCAATGAGCAGTTCTTC. The full variable domain, rest sourced from reference TRBV18 and TRBJ2-1, is NAGVMQNPRHLVRRRGQEARLRCSPMKGHSHVYWYRQLPEEGLKFMVYLQKENIIDESGMPKERFSAEFPKEGPSILRIQQVVRGDSAAYFCASSPTSNEQFFGPGTRLTVL.